The clone carrying this T cell receptor beta chain has just one count. This sample was taken from a study of shared clonotypes between healthy human individuals. Measured with immunoSEQ multiplex PCR; TCRdb has only the in-frame clones, and not every one. The sample carries roughly 2.1 million clones, 90% to 95% recorded once. Trimming took 3 bases from V and 4 from J, leaving 15 bases between them. Germline lookup yields CDR1 SGDLS and CDR2 YYNGEE. This CDR3 has 15 residues. Terminally differentiated effector memory CD45RA+ cells were excluded by CCR7 positive selection of CD45RO-negative cells. Input material: naive CD8+ T cells from PBMCs. The chain employs TRBV9 and TRBJ2-3; D unclear. This receptor was obtained from a man aged 18 to 29 in good health. Some clones in this sample may be carry-over from other donors' samples. CDR3 in amino acids: CASSDSGKIPDTQYF. The DNA for the CDR3 is TGTGCCAGCAGCGACTCTGGGAAAATTCCAGATACGCAGTATTTT. Using reference TRBV9 and TRBJ2-3 for the parts outside the CDR3, the full variable domain is DSGVTQTPKHLITATGQRVTLRCSPRSGDLSVYWYQQSLDQGLQFLIQYYNGEERAKGNILERFSAQQFPDLHSELNLSSLELGDSALYFCASSDSGKIPDTQYFGPGTRLTVL.